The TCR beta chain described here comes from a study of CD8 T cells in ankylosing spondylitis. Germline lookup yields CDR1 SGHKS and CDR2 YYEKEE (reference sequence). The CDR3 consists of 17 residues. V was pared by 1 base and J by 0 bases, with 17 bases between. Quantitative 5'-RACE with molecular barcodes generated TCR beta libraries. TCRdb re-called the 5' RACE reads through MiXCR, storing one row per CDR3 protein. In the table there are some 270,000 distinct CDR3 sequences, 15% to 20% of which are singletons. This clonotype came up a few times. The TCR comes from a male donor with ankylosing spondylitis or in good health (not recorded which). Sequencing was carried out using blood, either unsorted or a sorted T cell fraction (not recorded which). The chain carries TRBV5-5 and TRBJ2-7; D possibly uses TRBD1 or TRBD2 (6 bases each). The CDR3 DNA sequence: TGTGCCAGCAGCTTGTTAGGGGGGACGGTCCGCTCCTACGAGCAGTACTTC. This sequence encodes CASSLLGGTVRSYEQYF.